The 5 T cell receptor beta chains given below trace back to one sample, sequenced in a study of cytomegalovirus exposure and HLA in healthy donors. PCR used 60 Vbeta primers and 13 Jbeta primers. Repertoires were generated with immunoSEQ multiplex PCR, while TCRdb's copy carries only in-frame clones and drops some. Of under 200,000 clones listed, about 80% are singletons. The specimen sequenced was PBMCs. The receptors stem from a woman aged 50 to 60 in good health and CMV-seronegative.

The rearrangement joins TRBV9 to TRBJ2-5; D might be TRBD1 (5 bases). Between the trimmed V and J ends, which lost 3 bases and 5 bases, there was a span of 23 bases. The CDR3 totals 17 residues. CDR1 and CDR2 from the germline V gene are SGDLS and YYNGEE. This CDR3 reads CASSADDPSTGRETQYF. DNA for the CDR3: TGTGCCAGCAGCGCCGACGACCCTTCCACAGGACGTGAGACCCAGTACTTC.

The V and J genes are TRBV5-8 and TRBJ1-5, with a possible D match to TRBD1 (6 bases). The CDR3 contains 15 residues. Trimming took off 9 bases at V and 6 bases at J, with 22 bases between the two ends. Germline V gene sequence: CDR1 SGHTS, CDR2 YDEGEE. The CDR3 protein is CATVSRGARGQPQHF. CDR3 bases: TGTGCCACTGTATCTCGGGGGGCCAGGGGTCAGCCCCAGCATTTT.

This chain links TRBV10-3 with TRBJ2-7; D is perhaps TRBD1 (6 bases). Trimming cost V 3 bases and J 2 bases, with 8 bases left between them. CDR1 and CDR2 (germline): ENHRY, SYGVKD. This CDR3 region has 13 residues. The CDR3 DNA sequence: TGTGCCATCAGTGAAGGACAGCCCTACGAGCAGTACTTC. It encodes CAISEGQPYEQYF.

The chain joins TRBV18 to TRBJ1-1; maybe TRBD1 (5 bases). This CDR3 comprises 13 residues. Germline CDR1 KGHSH, CDR2 LQKENI. Trimming removed 4 bases from V and 1 base from J, with 7 bases in between. CDR3 nucleotides: TGTGCCAGCTCACGCACAGGGAACACTGAAGCTTTCTTT. Translating gives CASSRTGNTEAFF. The entire variable domain, with the rest obtained from reference TRBV18 and TRBJ1-1, is as follows: NAGVMQNPRHLVRRRGQEARLRCSPMKGHSHVYWYRQLPEEGLKFMVYLQKENIIDESGMPKERFSAEFPKEGPSILRIQQVVRGDSAAYFCASSRTGNTEAFFGQGTRLTVV.

V gene TRBV5-4 combines with J gene TRBJ2-1, with D uncertain. This CDR3 spans 15 amino acids. Per germline, CDR1 SGHNT and CDR2 YYREEE (reference sequence). The germline V and J ends were trimmed by 0 bases and 6 bases, with 13 bases remaining between them. This chain's CDR3 is CASSLAPGDLNEQFF. CDR3 in DNA: TGTGCCAGCAGCTTGGCTCCAGGTGATCTCAATGAGCAGTTCTTC.